A single sample is the source of the 7 T cell receptor beta chains below, sequenced in a study of blood T cell repertoires in COVID-19. Measured with immunoSEQ multiplex PCR; TCRdb has only the in-frame clones, and not every one. The sample consists of fewer than 300,000 clones, approximately 90% of them appearing once. The material sequenced was peripheral blood. The source of these receptors is a woman aged 25-40 years with COVID-19, enrolled during active disease.

The gene calls are TRBV6-4 and TRBJ2-3, with a weak D call TRBD2 (5 bases). The CDR3 consists of 15 residues. The V end lost 4 bases, the J end lost 4 bases, and 15 bases lay between the germline ends. CDR1 and CDR2 (germline): MRHNA, SNTAGT. The CDR3 nucleotides are TGTGCCAGCAGTGTGTCGGGAAGTAGTGCAGATACGCAGTATTTT. This codes for CASSVSGSSADTQYF.

J is TRBJ2-1 and V is TRBV6-6, with 9 positions matching TRBD2. This CDR3 has 19 residues. The germline V gene encodes CDR1 MNHNY and CDR2 SVGAGI (reference sequence). The ends lost 5 bases at V and 0 bases at J; junction bases unmatched: 14. CDR3: CASSPPRASGISSYNEQFF. The CDR3 bases are TGTGCCAGCAGTCCACCACGGGCTAGCGGGATAAGCTCCTACAATGAGCAGTTCTTC.

The chain joins TRBV13 to TRBJ2-1, with TRBD1 as a possible D gene (6 bases). The V gene lost 6 bases and the J gene lost 7 bases, with 13 bases spanning the gap. The CDR3 is 13 residues long. Germline-derived CDR1 and CDR2 are PRHDT and FYEKMQ (reference sequence). CDR3: CASSSTGENEQFF. The CDR3 coding sequence is TGTGCCAGCAGTTCGACAGGCGAGAATGAGCAGTTCTTC.

The chain joins TRBV30 to TRBJ1-2; 7 positions agree with TRBD1. The trim removed 5 bases at V and 0 bases at J, leaving 3 bases unmatched. The CDR3 sequence is 13 residues long. Germline CDR1 reads GTSNPN; CDR2 reads SVGIG (reference sequence). CDR3 coding DNA: TGTGCCTGGGGGACAGCTCCTAACTATGGCTACACCTTC. Its translation is CAWGTAPNYGYTF.

This chain connects TRBV19 to TRBJ2-3; TRBD2 matches 11 bases. With 9 bases clipped from V and 1 base from J, the junction kept 12 bases outside the gene matches. CDR3 length: 17 amino acids. Germline V CDR1 and CDR2: LNHDA, SQIVND (reference sequence). CDR3 amino acids: CASTGLAALGGTDTQYF. CDR3 sequence (DNA): TGTGCCAGCACGGGACTAGCGGCCCTGGGAGGCACAGATACGCAGTATTTT.

V and J are TRBV7-9 and TRBJ1-4; D unresolved. Germline-derived CDR1 and CDR2 are SEHNR and FQNEAQ (reference sequence). The CDR3 sequence is 11 residues long. The V end lost 5 bases, the J end lost 6 bases, and 4 bases lay between the germline ends. The CDR3 DNA reads TGTGCCAGCAGCCCTGATGAAAAACTGTTTTTT. Translated: CASSPDEKLFF.

The rearrangement joins TRBV6-5 to TRBJ1-1; perhaps TRBD1 as D (6 bases). The V end was cut by 6 bases, the J end by 11 bases, with 25 bases between. CDR3 size: 15 residues. Germline CDR1 and CDR2: MNHEY and SVGAGI. The CDR3 DNA is TGTGCCAGCAGGGGAGGGGCAGGGAACGGGGGCATGGCTTTCTTT. Translation gives CASRGGAGNGGMAFF.